Below, one T cell receptor (beta chain) is given with its context. What it recognizes is unknown. For the second PCR, which ran for 7 to 11 cycles, a sample-barcoded 5' primer and a J-beta primer mix were used. TCRdb used MiXCR to reprocess the 5' RACE reads, holding one entry per CDR3 protein. Of about 400,000 distinct CDR3 sequences in the sample, roughly half were seen once. Donors were systemically healthy Caucasian individuals from Russia aged about 6 to 95 years. Peripheral blood from each donor was collected in a volume of 9.5 to 10 milliliters. Every sample yielded at least 7 million isolated PBMCs. The record originates from a study of blood T cells in healthy people across ages. Study conclusions and caveats: Roughly linear age-related decline in beta diversity appeared, significant by age 40.

Germline V lookup: CDR1 LNHDA, CDR2 SQIVND (reference sequence). V was cut by 4 bases and J by 3 bases, with 10 bases left in between. This CDR3 region has 14 residues. V and J are TRBV19 and TRBJ1-5; a possible D gene is TRBD1 (6 bases). The sequence came from a man aged 60 to 69 in good health. The specimen sequenced was blood. Written as DNA, the CDR3 is TGTGCCAGTAGTACCACAGGGCCCAATCAGCCCCAGCATTTT. Protein product: CASSTTGPNQPQHF.